This T cell receptor (beta chain) was captured by sequencing in a study of neurological immune-mediated disorders. Looking at the study overall: Relapsing-remitting disease was seen in 31 of the 34 multiple sclerosis patients, and secondary progressive disease was seen in 3.

This clonotype has ten or more counts. Its antigen is not identified. The cDNA came from 5'RACE, which used 10-nucleotide random UMIs. A single record per CDR3 protein comes from TCRdb applying MiXCR to the 5' RACE reads. The sample holds tens of thousands of distinct CDR3 sequences, 2.5% to 3.5% seen once. Notes on the study in general: Grouping of repertoires by phylogeny put those of 18 of 34 multiple sclerosis patients into a single related-CDR3 cluster, a possible signature. Private repertoires in all groups were suggested by the absence of shared CDR3 amino acid sequences among expanded clones across subjects.

Per the germline V gene, CDR1 is SGHNT and CDR2 is YYREEE (reference sequence). CDR3 length equals 17 residues. The junction had 9 bases not matched to a gene; V was cut back by 4 bases and J by 3 bases. Sequencing was done on a sample of PBMCs. This sequence was found in a woman aged 45-65 years with multiple sclerosis. The chain joins TRBV5-4 to TRBJ2-2; 10 positions match TRBD1. The CDR3 DNA is TGTGCCAGCAGCCTCCCGGGACAGGGGTCGGACACCGGGGAGCTGTTTTTT. As protein: CASSLPGQGSDTGELFF.